A selection of T cell receptor beta chains follows, all from one sample in a study of technical replicates of blood from a handful of donors. Libraries were prepared by immunoSEQ multiplex PCR; TCRdb keeps only in-frame clonotypes and omits some of them. The sample lists tens of thousands of clones; more than 90% were seen once. The sequenced material came from PBMCs. Source of these receptors: a human donor in good health. Some clones in this sample may be carry-over from other donors' samples. CDR3s include the opening cysteine and the closing phenylalanine or tryptophan. The order of the fields is V gene, D gene, clone size, J gene, CDR3 DNA, CDR3 protein. D genes are given only for firm matches. Only some rows state a clone size, as once, few, many or a class for expanded clones.

V gene: TRBV7-9; D gene: .; clone size: once; J gene: TRBJ1-4; CDR3 DNA: TGTGCCAGCAGCGACAGTGGATCTGAAAAACTGTTTTTT; CDR3 protein: CASSDSGSEKLFF
V gene: TRBV19; D gene: TRBD2; clone size: .; J gene: TRBJ2-6; CDR3 DNA: TGTGCCAGTAGTATAGGTACAGCGGGGAGTGTAGGGGCCAACGTCCTGACTTTC; CDR3 protein: CASSIGTAGSVGANVLTF
V gene: TRBV7-9; D gene: .; clone size: .; J gene: TRBJ2-1; CDR3 DNA: TGTGCCAGCAGCTTAGCTGGTAGCTCCTACAATGAGCAGTTCTTC; CDR3 protein: CASSLAGSSYNEQFF
V gene: TRBV28; D gene: TRBD1; clone size: .; J gene: TRBJ1-4; CDR3 DNA: TGTGCCAGCAGGACACCAACTACAGGGGAAAATGAAAAACTGTTTTTT; CDR3 protein: CASRTPTTGENEKLFF
V gene: TRBV7-8; D gene: .; clone size: .; J gene: TRBJ1-5; CDR3 DNA: TGTGCCAGCAGCCCCCGGAGGGGCCCCAATCAGCCCCAGCATTTT; CDR3 protein: CASSPRRGPNQPQHF
V gene: TRBV4-3; D gene: .; clone size: .; J gene: TRBJ2-2; CDR3 DNA: TGCGCCAGCAGCCAAGTCGGGGGGCGGGGCACCGGGGAGCTGTTTTTT; CDR3 protein: CASSQVGGRGTGELFF
V gene: TRBV19; D gene: TRBD1; clone size: .; J gene: TRBJ2-3; CDR3 DNA: TGTGCCAGTAGCAGGGGGTCCCACACAGATACGCAGTATTTT; CDR3 protein: CASSRGSHTDTQYF
V gene: TRBV5-1; D gene: .; clone size: .; J gene: TRBJ2-2; CDR3 DNA: TGCGCCAGCAGCTTGGACTATCTTGGGGCCGACACCGGGGAGCTGTTTTTT; CDR3 protein: CASSLDYLGADTGELFF
V gene: TRBV6-1; D gene: .; clone size: .; J gene: TRBJ1-2; CDR3 DNA: TGTGCCAGCAAGGAGAACTATGGCTACACCTTC; CDR3 protein: CASKENYGYTF
V gene: TRBV7-7; D gene: TRBD1; clone size: once; J gene: TRBJ2-2; CDR3 DNA: TGTGCCAGCAGCAGGGGGCACACCGGGGAGCTGTTTTTT; CDR3 protein: CASSRGHTGELFF
V gene: TRBV27; D gene: TRBD1; clone size: .; J gene: TRBJ2-7; CDR3 DNA: TGTGCCAGCAGTTCCACAGGGGGATCCTACGAGCAGTACTTC; CDR3 protein: CASSSTGGSYEQYF
V gene: TRBV7-2; D gene: TRBD2; clone size: .; J gene: TRBJ2-2; CDR3 DNA: TGTGCCAGCAGCTTTCAAGGACTAGCCACCGGGGAGCTGTTTTTT; CDR3 protein: CASSFQGLATGELFF
V gene: TRBV5-1; D gene: .; clone size: .; J gene: TRBJ2-1; CDR3 DNA: TGCGCCAGCAGCTTGGAGCAGGGTCGGTCAAATGAGCAGTTCTTC; CDR3 protein: CASSLEQGRSNEQFF
V gene: TRBV9; D gene: TRBD2; clone size: .; J gene: TRBJ2-3; CDR3 DNA: TGTGCCAGCAGCGTAGTAGGAGCGGGAGGGGATACGCAGTATTTT; CDR3 protein: CASSVVGAGGDTQYF
V gene: TRBV2; D gene: .; clone size: .; J gene: TRBJ1-2; CDR3 DNA: TGTGCCAGCAGTGAATGGAGCTATGGCTACACCTTC; CDR3 protein: CASSEWSYGYTF
V gene: TRBV11-2; D gene: .; clone size: .; J gene: TRBJ2-1; CDR3 DNA: TGTGCCAGCAGCCCAGTGGCTTATGAGCAGTTCTTC; CDR3 protein: CASSPVAYEQFF
V gene: TRBV5-6; D gene: .; clone size: .; J gene: TRBJ1-5; CDR3 DNA: TGTGCCAGCAGCTTTAGGGGGAACAATCAGCCCCAGCATTTT; CDR3 protein: CASSFRGNNQPQHF
V gene: TRBV12-5; D gene: .; clone size: .; J gene: TRBJ2-3; CDR3 DNA: TGTGCTAGTGCGCCCCGGTCCGCTTCAAGCACAGATACGCAGTATTTT; CDR3 protein: CASAPRSASSTDTQYF
V gene: TRBV30; D gene: TRBD2; clone size: .; J gene: TRBJ2-3; CDR3 DNA: TGTGCCTGGAGTTTGGGACTAGCGGGACCCCAGGATACGCAGTATTTT; CDR3 protein: CAWSLGLAGPQDTQYF
V gene: TRBV6-1; D gene: TRBD2; clone size: .; J gene: TRBJ2-1; CDR3 DNA: TGTGCCAGCAGTGAGGCGTTAGCGGGGGATCCTGAGCAGTTCTTC; CDR3 protein: CASSEALAGDPEQFF
V gene: TRBV5-1; D gene: TRBD2; clone size: .; J gene: TRBJ2-1; CDR3 DNA: TGCGCCAGCAGCGGAGGACTAGCAGCCTACAATGAGCAGTTCTTC; CDR3 protein: CASSGGLAAYNEQFF
V gene: TRBV11-2; D gene: .; clone size: .; J gene: TRBJ2-3; CDR3 DNA: TGTGCCAGCAGCTTAGGGGGGGGCAGAACAGATACGCAGTATTTT; CDR3 protein: CASSLGGGRTDTQYF
V gene: TRBV5-4; D gene: TRBD2; clone size: .; J gene: TRBJ2-7; CDR3 DNA: TGTGCCAGCAGCTTGGTTGCGGGGGTTGGGAACGAGCAGTACTTC; CDR3 protein: CASSLVAGVGNEQYF
V gene: TRBV25-1; D gene: .; clone size: .; J gene: TRBJ2-1; CDR3 DNA: TGTGCCAGCAGTGGCAGCGCTAGCTCCTACAATGAGCAGTTCTTC; CDR3 protein: CASSGSASSYNEQFF
V gene: TRBV27; D gene: .; clone size: .; J gene: TRBJ1-2; CDR3 DNA: TGTGCCAGCAGTTTATCCGGGATTAACTATGGCTACACCTTC; CDR3 protein: CASSLSGINYGYTF
V gene: TRBV5-5; D gene: .; clone size: .; J gene: TRBJ2-7; CDR3 DNA: TGTGCCAGCAACGCAGTCGGGGTGGGCGAGCAGTACTTC; CDR3 protein: CASNAVGVGEQYF
V gene: TRBV7-6; D gene: .; clone size: .; J gene: TRBJ2-1; CDR3 DNA: TGTGCCAGCAGGTCTGCGGCGGGGGAGCAGTTCTTC; CDR3 protein: CASRSAAGEQFF
V gene: TRBV30; D gene: TRBD2; clone size: .; J gene: TRBJ2-7; CDR3 DNA: TGTGCCTGGACCGATCCGGGACTAGCGGGCTACGAGCAGTACTTC; CDR3 protein: CAWTDPGLAGYEQYF
V gene: TRBV16; D gene: .; clone size: .; J gene: TRBJ1-2; CDR3 DNA: TGTGCCAGCAGCCGCCTCAGGAATTACTATGGCTACACCTTC; CDR3 protein: CASSRLRNYYGYTF
V gene: TRBV4-1; D gene: TRBD2; clone size: .; J gene: TRBJ2-7; CDR3 DNA: TGCGCCAGCAGCCAACCCCCTGGGACTAGCGGGGGGGCCTACGAGCAGTACTTC; CDR3 protein: CASSQPPGTSGGAYEQYF
V gene: TRBV9; D gene: TRBD2; clone size: .; J gene: TRBJ2-7; CDR3 DNA: TGTGCCAGCAGCGTAGCCCCTAGCGGGAGGGCCTACGAGCAGTACTTC; CDR3 protein: CASSVAPSGRAYEQYF
V gene: TRBV7-3; D gene: .; clone size: .; J gene: TRBJ1-2; CDR3 DNA: TGTGCCAGCAGCTACTCAGGGGCAGCCCCTAACTATGGCTACACCTTC; CDR3 protein: CASSYSGAAPNYGYTF
V gene: TRBV19; D gene: TRBD2; clone size: once; J gene: TRBJ2-1; CDR3 DNA: TGTGCCAGTAGCCGGACTAGCGGGACCTACAATGAGCAGTTCTTC; CDR3 protein: CASSRTSGTYNEQFF
V gene: TRBV5-4; D gene: .; clone size: .; J gene: TRBJ2-3; CDR3 DNA: TGTGCCAGCAGCTTGGGCGGGATGGGAGATACGCAGTATTTT; CDR3 protein: CASSLGGMGDTQYF
V gene: TRBV7-3; D gene: TRBD1; clone size: .; J gene: TRBJ1-6; CDR3 DNA: TGTGCCAGCAGACAGAGACAGGGGAAAGCCTCACCCCTCCACTTT; CDR3 protein: CASRQRQGKASPLHF
V gene: TRBV2; D gene: .; clone size: .; J gene: TRBJ1-6; CDR3 DNA: TGTGCCAGCAGTGATTTTCCTTATCTGCAGGGTCTTAATTCACCCCTCCACTTT; CDR3 protein: CASSDFPYLQGLNSPLHF